What follows are 20 T cell receptor beta chains derived from one specimen sequenced in a study of T cell repertoires in cytomegalovirus infection. No cognate antigen is known for these TCRs. TCRdb itself ran the reads through MiXCR, one entry per CDR3 protein. The sample carries some 920,000 distinct CDR3 sequences, around 29% recorded once. The source was cultured CD8+ T cells from PBMCs, collected from culture after CMV antigen stimulation. The receptors were gathered from a human donor in good health (CMV status not recorded). Some clones in this sample may be carry-over from other donors' samples.

V gene TRBV4-3 combines with J gene TRBJ2-3; 7 positions match TRBD1. The CDR3 totals 15 residues. Germline assignment: CDR1 LGHNA and CDR2 YSLEER. Trimming took 6 bases from V and 5 from J; bases not matched to a gene: 11. CDR3: CASSAETGLGDTQYF. The DNA for the CDR3 is TGCGCCAGCAGTGCAGAGACAGGGTTGGGAGATACGCAGTATTTT.

V usage is TRBV4-1 and J usage is TRBJ2-7; no definite D call. V was cut by 0 bases and J by 2 bases, with 8 bases left in between. This CDR3 region has 14 residues. The germline gives CDR1 MGHRA, CDR2 YSYEKL. This chain's CDR3 is CASSQDSTPYEQYV. The CDR3 bases are TGCGCCAGCAGCCAAGATAGTACCCCCTACGAGCAGTACGTC.

This clonotype was recorded once. This chain uses TRBV2 with TRBJ1-6, with a possible D match to TRBD1 (6 bases). This CDR3 has 15 amino acids. Trimming pared 0 bases from V and 9 bases from J, leaving 12 bases between. Germline CDR1 is SNHLY and CDR2 is FYNNEI. The CDR3 DNA reads as TGTGCCAGCAGTGAAGCCCCCGGGGGCATTTCACCCCTCCACTTT. Its translation is CASSEAPGGISPLHF.

This clonotype showed up many times. The V gene is TRBV7-6, the J gene TRBJ2-1, with 16 bases that match TRBD2. Germline CDR1 reads SGHVS; CDR2 reads FNYEAQ. With V trimmed by 4 bases and J by 4 bases, 4 bases remained unmatched. The CDR3 loop spans 17 amino acids. The CDR3 DNA reads TGTGCCAGCAGCTCGGGACTAGCGGGGGGGTTTTACAATGAGCAGTTCTTC. This encodes CASSSGLAGGFYNEQFF.

The chain links TRBV5-1 to TRBJ1-2; D remains ambiguous. Germline CDR1 SGHRS, CDR2 YFSETQ. Trimming left V 0 bases short and J 8 bases short, with 8 bases between. The CDR3 totals 12 residues. Written as DNA, the CDR3 is TGCGCCAGCAGCTTGGACTTGAACGGCTACACCTTC. Protein: CASSLDLNGYTF.

This chain uses TRBV4-3 with TRBJ2-6; weak D call: TRBD2 (6 bases). The CDR3 runs 19 residues. Germline V gives CDR1 LGHNA, CDR2 YSLEER. Trimming took 0 bases from V and 0 from J, leaving 15 bases between them. CDR3 nucleotide sequence: TGCGCCAGCAGCCAAGACGGCTCGGGGGACCTCTCTGGGGCCAACGTCCTGACTTTC. Amino acids: CASSQDGSGDLSGANVLTF.

This clonotype was seen repeatedly, ten times or more. This chain uses TRBV7-9 with TRBJ2-3; the match to TRBD1 covers 10 bases. This CDR3 region has 18 residues. Trimming took 5 bases from V and 3 from J; bases not matched to a gene: 14. Germline-derived CDR1 and CDR2 are SEHNR and FQNEAQ (reference sequence). CDR3 bases: TGTGCCAGCAGCCCGACCACCGCTGACAGGGGGCGAACAGATACGCAGTATTTT. This gives the protein CASSPTTADRGRTDTQYF.

This clonotype was recorded at least ten times. The chain joins TRBV12-5 to TRBJ2-7, with D maybe TRBD2 (5 bases). Trimming stripped 3 bases from V and 0 bases from J, with 15 bases between. Germline lookup yields CDR1 LGHNT and CDR2 FRNRAP. The CDR3 is 16 amino acids. This chain's CDR3 is CASGFGLPMNSYEQYF. Here the CDR3 DNA reads TGTGCTAGTGGTTTCGGACTGCCGATGAACTCCTACGAGCAGTACTTC.

The rearrangement links TRBV12-3 or TRBV12-4 to TRBJ1-1; D remains unclear. The CDR3 runs to 12 residues. V was pared by 9 bases and J by 0 bases, with 8 bases between. The chain's CDR3 is CASWGVNTEAFF. CDR3 bases: TGTGCCAGTTGGGGAGTGAACACTGAAGCTTTCTTT.

This chain joins TRBV7-4 and TRBJ2-5; D not resolved. V was pared by 1 base and J by 5 bases, with 8 bases between. Germline V gives CDR1 SGHVT, CDR2 SQSDAQ. The CDR3 is 13 residues long. CDR3 DNA sequence: TGTGCCAGCAGCTTAGAAGGTTATGAGACCCAGTACTTC. Protein product: CASSLEGYETQYF.

This clonotype occurred many times. The chain joins TRBV7-2 to TRBJ2-3; D ambiguous. Trimming shortened V by 5 bases and J by 1 base, and 19 bases separated the two germline ends. Looked up from germline, CDR1 is SGHTA and CDR2 is FQGNSA. The CDR3 sequence is 17 residues long. The CDR3 here is CASSPRAPLSGTDTQYF. The CDR3, as DNA: TGTGCCAGCAGCCCGCGAGCACCACTATCTGGCACAGATACGCAGTATTTT.

This clonotype was detected a few times. V is TRBV27 and J is TRBJ2-7, with D hard to call. CDR3 length: 15 amino acids. V lost 5 bases and J lost 7, with 21 bases in between. Per germline, CDR1 MNHEY and CDR2 SMNVEV (reference sequence). The CDR3 DNA sequence: TGTGCCAGCAGTCCTATCCCGGCCTTAATTATGGAGCAGTACGTC. Amino acids: CASSPIPALIMEQYV.

This chain connects TRBV20-1 to TRBJ2-7; 7 bases match TRBD1. J was trimmed by 2 bases and V by 4 bases; bases with no gene match: 8. Germline lookup yields CDR1 DFQATT and CDR2 SNEGSKA (reference sequence). The CDR3 extends over 14 amino acids. CDR3 bases: TGCAGTGCTACCTATCGGGACAGTACCTACGAGCAGTACTTC. As protein: CSATYRDSTYEQYF.

The chain joins TRBV10-2 to TRBJ2-1; TRBD1 might be the D (5 bases). The V gene lost 11 bases and the J gene lost 8 bases, with 19 bases spanning the gap. CDR1 and CDR2 (germline): WSHSY, SAAADI. The CDR3 sequence is 13 residues long. The CDR3 DNA reads as TGCGCCGTGCTTGTGTGGGAAGGGGATGAGCAGTTCTTC. Encoded protein: CAVLVWEGDEQFF.

The V gene is TRBV6-2 or TRBV6-3, the J gene TRBJ2-7, with a tentative D call TRBD1 (5 bases). The CDR3 is made up of 14 amino acids. Trimming removed 0 bases at V and 5 bases at J, with 11 bases between. The germline CDR1 and CDR2 sequences are MNHEY and SVGEGT. CDR3 sequence: CASSYSGAGHEQYV. CDR3 coding DNA: TGTGCCAGCAGTTACTCAGGGGCCGGGCACGAGCAGTACGTC.

As to this clonotype: Its ends do not fully match the called genes, so a read error is possible. The chain employs TRBV7-8 and TRBJ1-2, with 12 bases fitting TRBD1. The CDR3 has 21 amino acids. Germline V CDR1 and CDR2: SGHVS, FQNEAQ. The CDR3 sequence is CPSSLGGGPGQGAPANYGYTF. The CDR3, as DNA: TGTCCCAGCAGCTTAGGGGGGGGACCGGGACAGGGGGCGCCGGCAAACTATGGCTACACCTTC.

The rearrangement links TRBV6-4 to TRBJ1-5, with D unresolved. V dropped 4 bases and J dropped 0 bases, with 19 bases sitting between them. The CDR3 has 18 residues. Germline loops: CDR1 MRHNA, CDR2 SNTAGT. The CDR3 DNA is TGTGCCAGCAGTGTCTCCCCTGGTGAAGGGATTAGCAATCAGCCCCAGCATTTT. It specifies CASSVSPGEGISNQPQHF.

This clonotype was picked up many times. V and J are TRBV6-1 and TRBJ2-7; D may be TRBD1 (6 bases). The CDR3 extends over 13 amino acids. Trimming pared 5 bases from V and 3 bases from J, leaving 11 bases between. The V gene's germline CDR1 is MNHNS and CDR2 SASEGT. The CDR3 is CASSPRQVYEQYF. The CDR3 coding sequence is TGTGCCAGCAGTCCCCGACAGGTCTACGAGCAGTACTTC.

The chain uses TRBV10-3 and TRBJ1-1; possible D gene TRBD1, 5 bases. The length of the CDR3 is 15 residues. V was clipped by 4 bases and J by 0 bases, with 12 bases between them. Germline CDR1 and CDR2: ENHRY and SYGVKD. The CDR3 is CAISAGPLMNTEAFF. The CDR3 nucleotides read TGTGCCATCAGTGCGGGACCTTTAATGAACACTGAAGCTTTCTTT.

This clonotype was counted a few times. V gene TRBV4-1 combines with J gene TRBJ2-1, with D possibly matching TRBD2 (6 bases). Germline assignment: CDR1 MGHRA and CDR2 YSYEKL. CDR3 length: 15 amino acids. The germline V and J ends were trimmed by 0 bases and 4 bases, with 10 bases remaining between them. CDR3 DNA: TGCGCCAGCAGCCAAGATATTGGGACTTACAATGAGCAGTTCTTC. Its protein is CASSQDIGTYNEQFF.